This T cell receptor beta chain was observed in a study of T cell repertoires in cytomegalovirus infection. This clonotype came up many times. Trimming stripped 5 bases from V and 4 bases from J, with 14 bases between. CDR3 length: 14 amino acids. CDR1 is MDHEN, CDR2 SYDVKM, per germline. MiXCR was run by TCRdb on the reads, yielding one entry per CDR3 protein. The table includes roughly 81,000 distinct CDR3 sequences, about 4% detected once. The TCR was taken from a human donor in good health (CMV status not recorded). Some clones in this sample may be carry-over from other donors' samples. The sequencing input was PBMCs. The chain recombines TRBV28 with TRBJ1-2; D might be TRBD1 (5 bases). The CDR3 DNA reads as TGTGCCAGCAGTCCGCAATGGGGGACCTATGGCTACACCTTC. Translating gives CASSPQWGTYGYTF.